These 17 T cell receptor beta chains were sequenced from one sample in a study of patients and donors after allogeneic stem cell transplantation. MiXCR, applied by TCRdb to the RT-PCR reads, yields one record per CDR3 protein. The sample contains around 150,000 distinct CDR3 sequences, roughly 30% of which appear only once. The sequenced sample consisted of blood, either unsorted or a sorted T cell fraction (not recorded which). The source of these receptors is a human donor who was either an allogeneic HSCT recipient or a stem cell or donor lymphocyte infusion donor (not recorded which). It is not recorded whose cells these are; they may come from a transplant donor.

This clonotype has only a few counts. The chain recombines TRBV24-1 with TRBJ1-2; D is perhaps TRBD1 (6 bases). The V end lost 3 bases, the J end lost 4 bases, and 11 bases lay between the germline ends. CDR1 and CDR2 (germline): KGHDR, SFDVKD. The CDR3 has 14 residues. CDR3 loop: CATSDRQAIYGYTF. The CDR3 nucleotides read TGTGCCACCAGTGATCGACAGGCGATCTATGGCTACACCTTC.

The CDR3 loop is CASSHVYTGEIGGYTF. The DNA of the CDR3 is TGTGCCAGCAGCCATGTATACACAGGGGAAATTGGTGGCTACACCTTC. This chain uses TRBV5-5 with TRBJ1-2; TRBD1 matches at 7 bases. Germline assignment: CDR1 SGHKS and CDR2 YYEKEE (reference sequence). The J segment lost 7 bases and the V segment lost 4 bases, leaving 16 bases of the junction unmatched. The CDR3 is made up of 16 amino acids. Full variable domain (remainder filled in from reference TRBV5-5 and TRBJ1-2): DAGVTQSPTHLIKTRGQQVTLRCSPISGHKSVSWYQQVLGQGPQFIFQYYEKEERGRGNFPDRFSARQFPNYSSELNVNALLLGDSALYLCASSHVYTGEIGGYTFGSGTRLTVV.

The rearrangement links TRBV20-1 to TRBJ2-1; D unclear. This CDR3 has 13 residues. The V and J ends lost 6 bases and 0 bases respectively, with 9 bases between them. Germline-derived CDR1 and CDR2 are DFQATT and SNEGSKA (reference sequence). The CDR3 loop is CSAERSSYNEQFF. The CDR3 DNA is TGCAGTGCCGAAAGGAGCTCCTACAATGAGCAGTTCTTC.

The rearrangement uses TRBV4-1 and TRBJ2-5; 14 bases are a match to TRBD2. The V gene end was trimmed by 2 bases and the J gene end by 4 bases; junction bases not matched to a gene: 3. The CDR3 has 16 residues. The germline gives CDR1 MGHRA, CDR2 YSYEKL. The DNA for the CDR3 is TGCGCCAGCAGCCAACAGGGACTAGCGGGAGCAGAGACCCAGTACTTC. This translates into CASSQQGLAGAETQYF.

Only one count was recorded for this clonotype. The chain uses TRBV12-3 or TRBV12-4 and TRBJ2-7, with 7 bases lining up with TRBD1. V dropped 5 bases and J dropped 1; count of bases not matched to a gene: 8. The CDR3 loop spans 15 amino acids. The CDR3 sequence is CASSPTTGPSYEQYF. The CDR3 bases are TGTGCCAGCAGTCCAACGACAGGGCCTTCCTACGAGCAGTACTTC.

Here the CDR3 DNA reads TGTGCCAGCAGACAGACAGGGGCGGACGAGCAGTACTTC. It is translated as CASRQTGADEQYF. The chain has TRBV5-6 and TRBJ2-7; 8 bases fit TRBD1. The V and J ends lost 5 bases and 5 bases, in that order; junction bases with no gene match: 6. The CDR3 is 13 amino acids. The V gene's germline CDR1 is SGHDT and CDR2 YYEEEE. The entire variable domain, with the rest obtained from reference TRBV5-6 and TRBJ2-7, is as follows: DAGVTQSPTHLIKTRGQQVTLRCSPKSGHDTVSWYQQALGQGPQFIFQYYEEEERQRGNFPDRFSGHQFPNYSSELNVNALLLGDSALYLCASRQTGADEQYFGPGTRLTVT.

V is TRBV20-1 and J is TRBJ2-1, with D possibly matching TRBD1 (6 bases). Germline CDR1 and CDR2: DFQATT and SNEGSKA (reference sequence). Trimming stripped 8 bases from V and 4 bases from J, with 15 bases between. The CDR3 extends over 13 amino acids. CDR3 sequence: CSLLVGAYNEQFF. CDR3 coding DNA: TGCAGTCTCCTCGTGGGGGCTTACAATGAGCAGTTCTTC.

This clonotype was detected a few times. The genes are TRBV12-3 or TRBV12-4 and TRBJ2-5, with D tentatively TRBD1 or TRBD2 (6 bases each). Trimming took 6 bases from V and 5 from J, leaving 13 bases between them. The CDR3 runs to 13 residues. As DNA, the CDR3 is TGTGCCAGCAGCCCCGGGGGCGGGGAGACCCAGTACTTC. Protein product: CASSPGGGETQYF.

This clonotype was picked up a small number of times. The rearrangement links TRBV6-1 to TRBJ1-5; D not resolved. The V gene lost 1 base and the J gene lost 3 bases, with 7 bases spanning the gap. CDR1 and CDR2 from the germline V gene are MNHNS and SASEGT. The CDR3 loop spans 14 amino acids. CDR3 in DNA: TGTGCCAGCAGTGAAGAGTACCACAATCAGCCCCAGCATTTT. Translated: CASSEEYHNQPQHF.

The chain uses TRBV7-3 and TRBJ2-5; 13 bases line up with TRBD2. Germline loops: CDR1 SGHTA, CDR2 FQGTGA. The ends lost 4 bases at V and 5 bases at J; junction bases unmatched: 7. The CDR3 covers 16 residues. The CDR3 DNA sequence: TGTGCCAGCAGCTCCGGACTAGCGGGAGTTCAGGAGACCCAGTACTTC. Residues: CASSSGLAGVQETQYF.

In its sample, this clonotype was seen a few times. The V call is TRBV4-1, the J call TRBJ1-5; D gene ambiguous. Germline V lookup: CDR1 MGHRA, CDR2 YSYEKL. The CDR3 has 14 amino acids. Trimming took 3 bases from V and 1 from J, leaving 7 bases between them. The CDR3 DNA follows: TGCGCCAGCAGCCAGGCGCCAAGCAATCAGCCCCAGCATTTT. Amino acids: CASSQAPSNQPQHF.

The chain has TRBV7-3 and TRBJ2-7; no reliable D call. The CDR3 consists of 13 residues. Trimming removed 4 bases from V and 6 bases from J, with 13 bases in between. The germline CDR1 and CDR2 sequences are SGHTA and FQGTGA. The CDR3 sequence is CASSSDWASEQYF. CDR3 DNA: TGTGCCAGCAGCTCAGACTGGGCAAGCGAGCAGTACTTC.

The rearrangement joins TRBV27 to TRBJ1-2; TRBD1 is a possible D gene (5 bases). Germline-derived CDR1 and CDR2 are MNHEY and SMNVEV (reference sequence). The length of the CDR3 is 14 residues. V was pared by 2 bases and J by 2 bases, with 9 bases between. The DNA for the CDR3 is TGTGCCAGCAGTTTAATCCCAGGGAACTATGGCTACACCTTC. Translated: CASSLIPGNYGYTF.

This clonotype has a handful of counts. The chain joins TRBV4-3 to TRBJ2-7; 8 bases map to TRBD1. The length of the CDR3 is 16 residues. J gave up 4 bases and V 1 base, and 9 bases lay outside the gene matches. Germline V gene sequence: CDR1 LGHNA, CDR2 YSLEER. The CDR3 protein is CASSQGAGGLGYEQYF. CDR3 sequence (DNA): TGCGCCAGCAGCCAAGGGGCAGGGGGCCTCGGATACGAGCAGTACTTC.

The chain combines TRBV7-9 with TRBJ2-1; 7 positions agree with TRBD2. Unmatched junction bases numbered 11, after V lost 1 base and J lost 5 bases. This CDR3 has 17 amino acids. Germline V lookup: CDR1 SEHNR, CDR2 FQNEAQ (reference sequence). The CDR3 protein is CASSLGVVLAIHNEQFF. CDR3 bases: TGTGCCAGCAGCTTAGGAGTGGTACTAGCGATCCACAATGAGCAGTTCTTC.

The V and J genes are TRBV5-1 and TRBJ2-7; D is ambiguous. Looked up from germline, CDR1 is SGHRS and CDR2 is YFSETQ. Trimming cost V 2 bases and J 0 bases, with 6 bases left between them. CDR3 length equals 13 residues. The CDR3 DNA follows: TGCGCCAGCAGCTTACAGCTCTCCTACGAGCAGTACTTC. It specifies CASSLQLSYEQYF.

This clonotype was recorded many times. The J gene is TRBJ1-5, the V gene TRBV6-2 or TRBV6-3; D remains ambiguous. V was trimmed by 6 bases and J by 0 bases, leaving 9 bases between them. The CDR3 length is 14 residues. Germline V gene data show CDR1 as MNHEY and CDR2 as SVGEGT. CDR3 nucleotides: TGTGCCAGCAGCCAGACCAATAGCAATCAGCCCCAGCATTTT. Translated, it gives CASSQTNSNQPQHF.